This passage covers 4 T cell receptor beta chains from one sample sequenced in a study of blood T cell repertoires in COVID-19. TCRdb's table, derived via immunoSEQ multiplex PCR, lists solely in-frame clones and lacks some. This table holds approximately 100,000 clones, about three quarters found once. The specimen sequenced was peripheral blood. These TCRs come from a man older than 75 with acute or convalescent COVID-19.

V and J are TRBV9 and TRBJ2-1; 13 positions match TRBD2. Unmatched junction bases numbered 6, after V lost 3 bases and J lost 9 bases. Germline CDR1 reads SGDLS; CDR2 reads YYNGEE. This CDR3 contains 15 residues. CDR3 in DNA: TGTGCCAGCAGCGGAACTAGCGGGAGGGCGGGTGAGCAGTTCTTC. Protein product: CASSGTSGRAGEQFF.

The V gene is TRBV28, the J gene TRBJ1-4; possibly TRBD1 for D (6 bases). Germline V gene sequence: CDR1 MDHEN, CDR2 SYDVKM. The V and J ends lost 6 bases and 3 bases respectively, with 14 bases between them. This CDR3 is built from 15 residues. CDR3 amino acids: CASRRGGASNEKLFF. CDR3 in DNA: TGTGCCAGCAGGCGCGGGGGCGCGTCTAATGAAAAACTGTTTTTT.

This chain connects TRBV6-2 or TRBV6-3 to TRBJ1-1, with 8 bases matching TRBD1. CDR3 length equals 13 residues. The trim removed 5 bases at V and 6 bases at J, leaving 5 bases unmatched. Germline CDR1 MNHEY, CDR2 SVGEGT. The CDR3 nucleotides are TGTGCCAGCAGTACGGACAGGGTCGCTGAAGCTTTCTTT. It translates to CASSTDRVAEAFF.

The chain links TRBV10-2 to TRBJ1-4; D is uncertain. Trimming took 7 bases from V and 8 from J, leaving 14 bases between them. The CDR3 contains 13 residues. CDR1 and CDR2 from the germline V gene are WSHSY and SAAADI. In nucleotides, the CDR3 is TGCGCCAGCACGAACAGCAAGAGAGAAAAACTGTTTTTT. Its translation is CASTNSKREKLFF.